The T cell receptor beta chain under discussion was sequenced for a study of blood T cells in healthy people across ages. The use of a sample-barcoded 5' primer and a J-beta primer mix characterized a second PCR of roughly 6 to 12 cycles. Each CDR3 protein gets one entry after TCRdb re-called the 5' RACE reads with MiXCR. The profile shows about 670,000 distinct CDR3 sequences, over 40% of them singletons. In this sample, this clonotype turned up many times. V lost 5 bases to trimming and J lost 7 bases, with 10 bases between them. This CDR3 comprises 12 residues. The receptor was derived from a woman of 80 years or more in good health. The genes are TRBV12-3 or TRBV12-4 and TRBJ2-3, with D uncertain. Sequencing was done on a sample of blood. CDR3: CASSPGTNTQYF. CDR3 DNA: TGTGCCAGCAGTCCGGGCACGAATACGCAGTATTTT.